This TCR beta chain was captured by sequencing in a study of blood T cell repertoires in COVID-19. The germline V gene encodes CDR1 SNHLY and CDR2 FYNNEI. Trimming removed 2 bases at V and 2 bases at J, with 12 bases between. The CDR3 is 15 amino acids. The Seattle patients, enrolled during active infection, were followed longitudinally. The table came from immunoSEQ multiplex PCR; TCRdb's copy has only in-frame clones and leaves some out. The profile covers hundreds of thousands of clones, with roughly 91% appearing a single time and roughly 7.3% taken by the ten largest. V and J are TRBV2 and TRBJ1-2; D remains ambiguous. The sequenced material came from peripheral blood. The receptor's source is a woman in her 50s with COVID-19, enrolled during active disease. The CDR3 spells CASSELTGENYGYTF. The CDR3 DNA reads TGTGCCAGCAGTGAATTGACCGGGGAGAACTATGGCTACACCTTC.